Included here is one TCR beta chain sequence, with context. Its antigen is undetermined. Germline CDR1 GTSNPN, CDR2 SVGIG (reference sequence). With 4 bases clipped from V and 1 base from J, the junction kept 4 bases outside the gene matches. CDR3 length: 14 residues. This table comes from immunoSEQ multiplex PCR, and its TCRdb copy is limited to in-frame clones, with some not included. Of about 180,000 clones listed, around nine tenths are singletons. The data stem from a study of T cell responses to AZD1222 COVID-19 vaccine. Whole-study results and caveats: Donors were largely white British and mainly female; clonal diversity was possibly underestimated. Baseline seropositivity occurred in only a handful of AZD1222 recipients.

The origin of this receptor is an adult in good health. V is TRBV30 and J is TRBJ1-5; 7 bases line up with TRBD1. Sequencing used peripheral blood, obtained on day 0 of AZD1222 vaccination. CDR3 DNA sequence: TGTGCCTGGACAAAGGGACAGAGCAATCAGCCCCAGCATTTT. Translation gives CAWTKGQSNQPQHF.